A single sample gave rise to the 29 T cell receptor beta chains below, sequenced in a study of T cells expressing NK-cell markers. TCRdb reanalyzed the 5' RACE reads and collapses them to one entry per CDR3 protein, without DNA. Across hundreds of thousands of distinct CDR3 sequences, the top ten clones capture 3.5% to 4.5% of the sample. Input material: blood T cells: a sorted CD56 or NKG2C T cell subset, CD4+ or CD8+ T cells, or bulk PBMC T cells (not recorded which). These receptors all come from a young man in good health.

The CDR3 protein is CASSYSTKKDTQYF. The V and J genes are TRBV6-5 and TRBJ2-3. Germline V CDR1 and CDR2: MNHEY, SVGAGI. This CDR3 spans 14 amino acids.

The CDR3 reads CASTHGRSLDTQYF. The genes are TRBV25-1 and TRBJ2-3; checking the TCRdb D call of TRBD2 is not possible without DNA. The CDR3 covers 14 residues. The germline gives CDR1 MGHDK, CDR2 SYGVNS.

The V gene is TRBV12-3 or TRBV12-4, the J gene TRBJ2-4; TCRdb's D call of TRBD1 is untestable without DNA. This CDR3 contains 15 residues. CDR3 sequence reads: CASSFGQGAWNIQYF.

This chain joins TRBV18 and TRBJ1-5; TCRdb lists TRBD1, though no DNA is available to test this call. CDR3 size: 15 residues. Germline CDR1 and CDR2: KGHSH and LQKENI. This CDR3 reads CASSPDSLRNQPQHF.

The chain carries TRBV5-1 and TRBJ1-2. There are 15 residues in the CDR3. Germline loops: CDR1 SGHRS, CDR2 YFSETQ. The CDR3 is CASSFRGALNYGYTF.

The CDR3 sequence is CASTTPGGEHLEQFF. The V call is TRBV6-2 or TRBV6-3, the J call TRBJ2-1; TCRdb proposes TRBD1, but this gene call is untestable without DNA. Germline V gene data show CDR1 as MNHEY and CDR2 as SVGEGT. There are 15 residues in the CDR3.

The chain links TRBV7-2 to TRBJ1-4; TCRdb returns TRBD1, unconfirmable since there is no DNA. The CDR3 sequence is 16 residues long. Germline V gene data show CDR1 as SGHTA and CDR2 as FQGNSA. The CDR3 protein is CASSTNTAQGREKLFF.

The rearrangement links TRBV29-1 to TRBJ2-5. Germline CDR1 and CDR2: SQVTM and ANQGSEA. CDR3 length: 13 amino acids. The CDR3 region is CSVGLRVQETQYF. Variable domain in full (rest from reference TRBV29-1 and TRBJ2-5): SAVISQKPSRDICQRGTSLTIQCQVDSQVTMMFWYRQQPGQSLTLIATANQGSEATYESGFVIDKFPISRPNLTFSTLTVSNMSPEDSSIYLCSVGLRVQETQYFGPGTRLLVL.

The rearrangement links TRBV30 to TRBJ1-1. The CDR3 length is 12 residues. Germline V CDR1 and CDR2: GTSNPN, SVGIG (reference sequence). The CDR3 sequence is CAWSVRWPEAFF. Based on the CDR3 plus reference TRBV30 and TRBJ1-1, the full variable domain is SQTIHQWPATLVQPVGSPLSLECTVEGTSNPNLYWYRQAAGRGLQLLFYSVGIGQISSEVPQNLSASRPQDRQFILSSKKLLLSDSGFYLCAWSVRWPEAFFGQGTRLTVV.

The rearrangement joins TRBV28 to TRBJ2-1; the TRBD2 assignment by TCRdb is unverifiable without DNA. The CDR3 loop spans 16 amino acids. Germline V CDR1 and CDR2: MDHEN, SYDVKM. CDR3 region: CASSRIAGTHYNEQFF.

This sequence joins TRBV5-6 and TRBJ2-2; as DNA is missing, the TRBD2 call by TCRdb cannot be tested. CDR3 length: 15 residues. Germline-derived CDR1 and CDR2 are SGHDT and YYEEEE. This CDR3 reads CASSIGLAGTGELFF.

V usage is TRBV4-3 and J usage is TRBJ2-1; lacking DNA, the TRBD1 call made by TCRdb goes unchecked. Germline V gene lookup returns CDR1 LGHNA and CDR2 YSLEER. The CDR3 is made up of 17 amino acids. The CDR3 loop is CASSQDLGPGAYNEQFF.

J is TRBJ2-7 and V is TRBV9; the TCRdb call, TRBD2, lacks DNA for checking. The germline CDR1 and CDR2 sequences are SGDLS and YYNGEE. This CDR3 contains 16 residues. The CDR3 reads CASSPGLLKPSYEQYF.

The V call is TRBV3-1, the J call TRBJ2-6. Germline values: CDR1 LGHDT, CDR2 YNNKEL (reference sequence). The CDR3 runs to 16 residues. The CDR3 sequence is CASSHRTGLGANVLTF.

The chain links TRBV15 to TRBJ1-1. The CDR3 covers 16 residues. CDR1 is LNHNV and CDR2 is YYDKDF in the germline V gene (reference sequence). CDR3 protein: CATSRDRLSGNTEAFF.

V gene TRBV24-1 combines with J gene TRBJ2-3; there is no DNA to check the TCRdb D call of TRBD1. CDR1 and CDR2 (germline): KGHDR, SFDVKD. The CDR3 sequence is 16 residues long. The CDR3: CATSDITGVHTDTQYF.

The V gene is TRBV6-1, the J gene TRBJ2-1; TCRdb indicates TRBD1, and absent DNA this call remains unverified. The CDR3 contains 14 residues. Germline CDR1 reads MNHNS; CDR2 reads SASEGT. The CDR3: CASRGSGRGGEQFF.

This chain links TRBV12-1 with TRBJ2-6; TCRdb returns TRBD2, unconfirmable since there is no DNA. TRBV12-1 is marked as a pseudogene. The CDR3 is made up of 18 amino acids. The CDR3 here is CASSLPGLALSGANVLTF.

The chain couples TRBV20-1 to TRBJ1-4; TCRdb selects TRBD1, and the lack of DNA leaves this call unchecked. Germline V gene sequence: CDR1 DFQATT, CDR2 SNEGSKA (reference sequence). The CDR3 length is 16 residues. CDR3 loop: CSAWTGEGATNEKLFF.

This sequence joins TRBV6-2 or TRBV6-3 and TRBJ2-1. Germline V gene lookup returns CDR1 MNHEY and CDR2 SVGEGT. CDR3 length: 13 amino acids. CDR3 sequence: CAIRSSSYNEQFF.

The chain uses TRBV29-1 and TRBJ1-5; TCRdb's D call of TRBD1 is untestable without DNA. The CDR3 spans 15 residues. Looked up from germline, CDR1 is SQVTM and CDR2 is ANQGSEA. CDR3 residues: CSVNTGTGGSQPQHF.

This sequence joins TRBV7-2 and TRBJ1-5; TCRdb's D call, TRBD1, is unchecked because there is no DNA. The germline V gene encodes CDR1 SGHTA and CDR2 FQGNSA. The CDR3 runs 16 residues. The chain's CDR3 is CASSSGTGVRDQPQHF.

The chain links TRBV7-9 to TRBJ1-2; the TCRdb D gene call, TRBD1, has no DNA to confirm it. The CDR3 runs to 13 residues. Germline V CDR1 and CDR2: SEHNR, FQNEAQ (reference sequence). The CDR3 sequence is CASSLGTVEGYTF.

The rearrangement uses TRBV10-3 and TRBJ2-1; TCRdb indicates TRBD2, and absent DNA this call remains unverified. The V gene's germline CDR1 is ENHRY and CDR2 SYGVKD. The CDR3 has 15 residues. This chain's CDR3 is CAIRAITSGRDEQFF.

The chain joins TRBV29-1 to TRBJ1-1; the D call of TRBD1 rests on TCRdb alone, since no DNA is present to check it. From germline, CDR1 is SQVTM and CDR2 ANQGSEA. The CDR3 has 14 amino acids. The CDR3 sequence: CSVSRTGENTEAFF.

This CDR3 reads CSVIPTSGRSYNEQFF. The chain recombines TRBV29-1 with TRBJ2-1; TCRdb designates TRBD2, a call that cannot be tested without DNA. CDR3 length: 16 amino acids. Germline-derived CDR1 and CDR2 are SQVTM and ANQGSEA.

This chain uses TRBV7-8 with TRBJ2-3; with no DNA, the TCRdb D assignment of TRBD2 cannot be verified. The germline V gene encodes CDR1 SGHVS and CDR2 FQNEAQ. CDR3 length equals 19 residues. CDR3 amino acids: CASSLPLSLAGDVTDTQYF.

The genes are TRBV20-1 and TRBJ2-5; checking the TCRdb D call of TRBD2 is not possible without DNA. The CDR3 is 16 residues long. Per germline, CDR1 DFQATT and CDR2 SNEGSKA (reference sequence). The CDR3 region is CSARDLSFGGGETQYF.

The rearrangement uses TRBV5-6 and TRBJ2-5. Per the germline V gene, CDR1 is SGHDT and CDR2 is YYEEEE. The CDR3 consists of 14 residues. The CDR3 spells CASSLWDVGETQYF. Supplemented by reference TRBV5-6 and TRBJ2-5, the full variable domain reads DAGVTQSPTHLIKTRGQQVTLRCSPKSGHDTVSWYQQALGQGPQFIFQYYEEEERQRGNFPDRFSGHQFPNYSSELNVNALLLGDSALYLCASSLWDVGETQYFGPGTRLLVL.